The rows below give T cell receptor beta chains drawn from one sample of a study of Ad26.COV2.S vaccination and SARS-CoV-2 variants. Assay used: immunoSEQ multiplex PCR; TCRdb lists only in-frame clones, some missing. The sample contains under 95,000 clones, approximately 81% of which appear only once. The material was peripheral blood, obtained after recovery from COVID-19. These TCRs come from a human donor who had recovered from COVID-19. CDR3s leave out the opening cysteine and the closing phenylalanine or tryptophan.

V gene	J gene	CDR3 protein
TRBV28	TRBJ2-7	ASSLAGFTGEQY
TRBV4-1	TRBJ1-2	ASSQGAGYGYT
TRBV4-1	TRBJ2-5	ASSQREETQY
TRBV5-1	TRBJ2-7	ASTGDRGSWDYEQY
TRBV7-2	TRBJ1-1	ASSLVINTEAF
TRBV25-1	TRBJ1-2	ASATSGPSVYGYT
TRBV4-1	TRBJ2-7	ASSPTGTGSRQY
TRBV7-9	TRBJ1-1	ASSLGGRNTEAF
TRBV3-1/TRBV3-2	TRBJ2-5	ASSFRLAGETQY
TRBV7-3	TRBJ2-1	ASSLIGRTSGSFGKV
TRBV6-1	TRBJ1-5	ASSERRSNQPQH
TRBV28	TRBJ2-1	ASSYRAETDNEQF
TRBV28	TRBJ2-7	ASSLNRLGFSYEQY
TRBV6-6	TRBJ2-3	ASSKVDSSTDTQY
TRBV7-2	TRBJ2-7	ASSMTSGSEYEQY
TRBV7-9	TRBJ1-6	ASSETDRDRATYNSPLH
TRBV27	TRBJ2-6	ASRYSSGANVLT
TRBV9	TRBJ2-3	ASSVDGGTSSTDTQY
TRBV6-5	TRBJ2-7	ASSYLAGGWAHEQY
TRBV6-5	TRBJ1-1	ASSPRQATTTEAF
TRBV11-3	TRBJ2-1	ASSAFTGTGKENEQF
TRBV15	TRBJ2-6	ATSRDRFSGANVLT